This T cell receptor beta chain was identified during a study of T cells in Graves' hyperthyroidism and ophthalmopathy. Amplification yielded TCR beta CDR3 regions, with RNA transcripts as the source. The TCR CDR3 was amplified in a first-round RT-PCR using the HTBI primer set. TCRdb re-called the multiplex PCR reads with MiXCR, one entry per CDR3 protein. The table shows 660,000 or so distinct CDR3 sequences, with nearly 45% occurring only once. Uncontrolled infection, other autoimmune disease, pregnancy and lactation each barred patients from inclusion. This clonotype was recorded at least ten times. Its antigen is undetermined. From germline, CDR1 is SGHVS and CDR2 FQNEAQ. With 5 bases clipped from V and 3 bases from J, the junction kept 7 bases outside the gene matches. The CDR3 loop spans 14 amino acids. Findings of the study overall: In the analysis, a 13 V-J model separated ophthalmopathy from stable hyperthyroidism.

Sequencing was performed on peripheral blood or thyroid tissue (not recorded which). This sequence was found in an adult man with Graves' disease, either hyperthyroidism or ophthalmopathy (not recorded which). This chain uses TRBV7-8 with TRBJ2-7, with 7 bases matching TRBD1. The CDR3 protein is CASSTLQGYYEQYF. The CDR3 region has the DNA TGTGCCAGCAGCACCTTACAGGGGTACTACGAGCAGTACTTC.